This section outlines one T cell receptor beta chain sequence together with its context. This sample is part of a study of blood T cell repertoires in COVID-19. Study information: Sites in the United States, Italy and Spain provided acute and convalescent COVID-19 samples. Sources were T cells, B-cell-depleted T cells, or PBMCs; the material itself was cDNA or gDNA.

In the authors' methods: Amplification of reference gene primers provided the estimated nucleated cell counts. Only in-frame clones appear in the TCRdb table, and some are missing; sequencing was by immunoSEQ multiplex PCR. The D gene and trimming were derived from the DNA, and the V and J assignments and clone size from that table. Of 250,000 or so clones detected, around 86% appear once; the ten largest clones hold 9% to 15%. Germline-derived CDR1 and CDR2 are MGHRA and YSYEKL. This CDR3 contains 15 residues. V was pared by 0 bases and J by 5 bases, with 11 bases between. The TCR comes from a man older than 75 with acute or convalescent COVID-19. The chain links TRBV4-1 to TRBJ1-3, with TRBD1 as a possible D gene (5 bases). The sample taken for sequencing was peripheral blood. The CDR3 DNA reads TGCGCCAGCAGCCAAGAGGGGGGTCAGAGAAACACCATATATTTT. Translation gives CASSQEGGQRNTIYF.